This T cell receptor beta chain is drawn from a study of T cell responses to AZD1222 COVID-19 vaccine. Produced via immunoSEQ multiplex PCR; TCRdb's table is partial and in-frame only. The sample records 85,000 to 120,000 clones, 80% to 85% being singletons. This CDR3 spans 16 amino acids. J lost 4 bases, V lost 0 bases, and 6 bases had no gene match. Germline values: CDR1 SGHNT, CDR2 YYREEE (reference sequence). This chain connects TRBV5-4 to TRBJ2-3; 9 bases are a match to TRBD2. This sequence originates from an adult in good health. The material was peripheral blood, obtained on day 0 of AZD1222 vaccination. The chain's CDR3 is CASSLAGGRAADTQYF. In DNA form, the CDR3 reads TGTGCCAGCAGCTTGGCTGGCGGGAGGGCCGCAGATACGCAGTATTTT.